Below are 23 T cell receptor beta chains sequenced from a single sample in a study of blood T cell repertoires in COVID-19. The repertoire was sequenced with immunoSEQ multiplex PCR; TCRdb's copy has only in-frame clones and lacks some. This repertoire shows about 67,000 clones, about 87% found once; its top ten account for approximately 8%. Material for sequencing was peripheral blood. The receptors shown here come from a man between 45 and 60 years old with active COVID-19.

The J gene is TRBJ2-1, the V gene TRBV25-1; no clear D gene. This CDR3 comprises 14 residues. Between the trimmed V and J ends, which lost 6 bases and 0 bases, there was a span of 9 bases. CDR1 is MGHDK and CDR2 is SYGVNS in the germline V gene. For the CDR3, the DNA is TGTGCCAGCAGGGAGTTTAGCTCCTACAATGAGCAGTTCTTC. Translating gives CASREFSSYNEQFF.

The chain recombines TRBV28 with TRBJ2-1, with 7 bases matching TRBD2. Germline loops: CDR1 MDHEN, CDR2 SYDVKM. V lost 6 bases, J lost 0 bases, and 11 bases stayed unmatched. This CDR3 comprises 17 residues. The CDR3 reads CASSTSSGGGSYNEQFF. CDR3 nucleotide sequence: TGTGCCAGCAGCACCAGCAGCGGCGGGGGCTCCTACAATGAGCAGTTCTTC.

The V call is TRBV3-1 (or the pseudogene TRBV3-2), the J call TRBJ2-3; TRBD2 agrees at 8 bases. The J segment lost 2 bases and the V segment lost 4 bases, leaving 2 bases of the junction unmatched. Germline assignment: CDR1 LGHDT and CDR2 YNNKEL (reference sequence). The CDR3 length is 14 residues. The CDR3 coding sequence is TGTGCCAGCAGCCTTAGCGGGACCACAGATACGCAGTATTTT. Its protein product is CASSLSGTTDTQYF.

This chain links TRBV18 with TRBJ2-7; perhaps TRBD2 as D (6 bases). Per germline, CDR1 KGHSH and CDR2 LQKENI. CDR3 length: 15 amino acids. V lost 3 bases to trimming and J lost 0 bases, with 12 bases between them. DNA for the CDR3: TGTGCCAGCTCACCTTCAGGCGGGACCTCCTACGAGCAGTACTTC. It translates to CASSPSGGTSYEQYF.

V is TRBV28 and J is TRBJ2-7; perhaps TRBD1 as D (5 bases). CDR1 and CDR2 from the germline V gene are MDHEN and SYDVKM. V was shortened by 6 bases and J by 2 bases, with 8 bases between the two germline ends. The CDR3 runs to 12 residues. The CDR3 sequence: CASRGDTYEQYF. DNA for the CDR3: TGTGCCAGCAGAGGGGATACCTACGAGCAGTACTTC. The variable domain in full, with the rest retrieved from reference TRBV28 and TRBJ2-7, is DVKVTQSSRYLVKRTGEKVFLECVQDMDHENMFWYRQDPGLGLRLIYFSYDVKMKEKGDIPEGYSVSREKKERFSLILESASTNQTSMYLCASRGDTYEQYFGPGTRLTVT.

This rearrangement joins TRBV20-1 to TRBJ1-1; D might be TRBD1 (5 bases). The V end was cut by 6 bases, the J end by 8 bases, with 13 bases between. The CDR3 has 11 residues. CDR1 is DFQATT and CDR2 is SNEGSKA in the germline V gene (reference sequence). The DNA of the CDR3 is TGCAGTGCCGCAGGGCTAGCGGAAGCTTTCTTT. Residues: CSAAGLAEAFF.

The CDR3 DNA sequence: TGTGCCAGCAGTGACGAAAGTCACTCCCAAGAGACCCAGTACTTC. Its translation is CASSDESHSQETQYF. The V and J genes are TRBV2 and TRBJ2-5; no clear D. The CDR3 is made up of 15 amino acids. Per germline, CDR1 SNHLY and CDR2 FYNNEI. V dropped 3 bases and J dropped 1 base, with 12 bases sitting between them. Looking up the rest from reference TRBV2 and TRBJ2-5 gives the full variable domain: EPEVTQTPSHQVTQMGQEVILRCVPISNHLYFYWYRQILGQKVEFLVSFYNNEISEKSEIFDDQFSVERPDGSNFTLKIRSTKLEDSAMYFCASSDESHSQETQYFGPGTRLLVL.

This chain uses TRBV24-1 with TRBJ2-3; tentatively, D is TRBD1 (6 bases). Trimming shortened V by 9 bases and J by 5 bases, and 14 bases separated the two germline ends. The CDR3 contains 13 residues. Germline V gene lookup returns CDR1 KGHDR and CDR2 SFDVKD. CDR3 loop: CATSAGVVDTQYF. The CDR3 bases are TGTGCCACCTCGGCAGGGGTTGTAGATACGCAGTATTTT.

V is TRBV4-2 and J is TRBJ1-3, with no clear D. Germline lookup yields CDR1 LGHNA and CDR2 YNFKEQ. The CDR3 has 15 amino acids. V gave up 4 bases and J gave up 0 bases, with 10 bases separating them. The CDR3 coding sequence is TGTGCCAGCAGCCCGGCGGGGATCTCTGGAAACACCATATATTTT. This sequence encodes CASSPAGISGNTIYF.

This clone showed up just a few times. The chain is built from TRBV24-1 and TRBJ2-3, with a possible D match to TRBD2 (6 bases). From germline, CDR1 is KGHDR and CDR2 SFDVKD. The CDR3 sequence is 14 residues long. Deletions cut 5 bases from V and 2 bases from J, with 10 bases between. CDR3 nucleotide sequence: TGTGCCACCAGTGTTGGCGGGATCACAGATACGCAGTATTTT. Translated, it gives CATSVGGITDTQYF.

This sequence joins TRBV28 and TRBJ2-7, with 8 bases identical to TRBD1. The CDR3 runs 14 residues. Trimming cost V 7 bases and J 4 bases; bases outside gene matches: 9. Germline loops: CDR1 MDHEN, CDR2 SYDVKM. Here the CDR3 reads CASTPAGGPYEQYF. CDR3 DNA: TGTGCCAGCACCCCTGCAGGGGGCCCTTACGAGCAGTACTTC.

V and J are TRBV28 and TRBJ1-2, with 7 bases identical to TRBD1. Trimming at V came to 3 bases and at J to 3 bases, leaving 7 bases not matched to a gene. The germline gives CDR1 MDHEN, CDR2 SYDVKM. There are 15 residues in the CDR3. CDR3 coding DNA: TGTGCCAGCAGTTTGAGGACAGGTTGGGACTATGGCTACACCTTC. Protein product: CASSLRTGWDYGYTF.

V gene TRBV7-8 combines with J gene TRBJ1-2; 7 bases line up with TRBD1. Germline assignment: CDR1 SGHVS and CDR2 FQNEAQ. CDR3 length: 16 amino acids. V lost 0 bases to trimming and J lost 0 bases; unmatched junction nucleotides: 4. CDR3 nucleotide sequence: TGTGCCAGCAGCTTAGCCGCCGGGACAGCTAACTATGGCTACACCTTC. Protein: CASSLAAGTANYGYTF. Full variable domain (rest looked up from reference TRBV7-8 and TRBJ1-2): GAGVSQSPRYKVAKRGQDVALRCDPISGHVSLFWYQQALGQGPEFLTYFQNEAQLDKSGLPSDRFFAERPEGSVSTLKIQRTQQEDSAVYLCASSLAAGTANYGYTFGSGTRLTVV.

V gene TRBV28 combines with J gene TRBJ1-2, with D perhaps TRBD1 (6 bases). The germline V and J ends were trimmed by 3 bases and 2 bases, with 10 bases remaining between them. In germline, CDR1 is MDHEN, CDR2 SYDVKM. This CDR3 is built from 14 residues. Here the CDR3 DNA reads TGTGCCAGCAGTTTGACAGGACAAAACTATGGCTACACCTTC. This sequence encodes CASSLTGQNYGYTF.

J is TRBJ2-3 and V is TRBV3-1 (or the pseudogene TRBV3-2); perhaps TRBD1 as D (5 bases). Per the germline V gene, CDR1 is LGHDT and CDR2 is YNNKEL (reference sequence). This CDR3 contains 17 residues. Trimming removed 0 bases at V and 0 bases at J, with 13 bases between. The CDR3 loop reads CASSQESRATSTDTQYF. DNA of the CDR3: TGTGCCAGCAGCCAAGAGAGCAGGGCGACTAGCACAGATACGCAGTATTTT.

This chain joins TRBV28 and TRBJ1-5; D is perhaps TRBD1 (6 bases). CDR1 is MDHEN, CDR2 SYDVKM, per germline. V lost 6 bases, J lost 7 bases, and 19 bases lay in between. The CDR3 has 15 amino acids. The CDR3 sequence is CASSPGGGAGQPQHF. CDR3 nucleotides: TGTGCCAGCAGCCCCGGTGGGGGGGCAGGACAGCCCCAGCATTTT.

The J gene is TRBJ2-7, the V gene TRBV19; 10 bases are shared with TRBD2. J lost 2 bases, V lost 2 bases, and 6 bases had no gene match. This CDR3 spans 16 amino acids. Germline V gene sequence: CDR1 LNHDA, CDR2 SQIVND (reference sequence). CDR3 in amino acids: CASSISAGLATYEQYF. As DNA, the CDR3 is TGTGCCAGTAGTATAAGTGCGGGACTAGCGACCTACGAGCAGTACTTC. Full variable domain (missing parts from reference TRBV19 and TRBJ2-7): DGGITQSPKYLFRKEGQNVTLSCEQNLNHDAMYWYRQDPGQGLRLIYYSQIVNDFQKGDIAEGYSVSREKKESFPLTVTSAQKNPTAFYLCASSISAGLATYEQYFGPGTRLTVT.

The chain combines TRBV9 with TRBJ2-5; D may be TRBD1 (5 bases). Germline V gene sequence: CDR1 SGDLS, CDR2 YYNGEE. The CDR3 runs 16 residues. With 0 bases removed from V and 1 base from J, the gap between germline ends came to 13 bases. In nucleotides, the CDR3 is TGTGCCAGCAGCGTAGAGGGGTTAGTGGGCCAAGAGACCCAGTACTTC. Its translation: CASSVEGLVGQETQYF.

In DNA, the CDR3 is TGTGCCAGCAGTTTTGGACAGGGGGTTTACTCCACTGAAGCTTTCTTT. As protein: CASSFGQGVYSTEAFF. The chain has TRBV28 and TRBJ1-1; 10 bases map to TRBD1. V lost 3 bases to trimming and J lost 4 bases; unmatched junction nucleotides: 8. The CDR3 totals 16 residues. Per germline, CDR1 MDHEN and CDR2 SYDVKM.

The chain uses TRBV15 and TRBJ2-3; the D gene is possibly TRBD1 (6 bases). This CDR3 has 13 amino acids. Trimming removed 3 bases at V and 10 bases at J, with 14 bases between. Germline V CDR1 and CDR2: LNHNV, YYDKDF (reference sequence). The CDR3 DNA is TGTGCCACCAGCAGTGATGGACAGTCGGCGCAGTATTTT. Translation: CATSSDGQSAQYF.

The J gene is TRBJ2-2, the V gene TRBV27; tentatively, D is TRBD2 (5 bases). Germline V gene data show CDR1 as MNHEY and CDR2 as SMNVEV (reference sequence). Trimming took 5 bases from V and 0 from J, leaving 13 bases between them. This CDR3 is 16 amino acids long. The CDR3 region is CASSPPFGANTGELFF. For the CDR3, the DNA is TGTGCCAGCAGTCCACCCTTCGGGGCGAACACCGGGGAGCTGTTTTTT.

The chain combines TRBV9 with TRBJ1-2; the D is unclear. The V gene lost 4 bases and the J gene lost 4 bases, with 11 bases spanning the gap. This CDR3 comprises 13 residues. In germline, CDR1 is SGDLS, CDR2 YYNGEE. CDR3 nucleotides: TGTGCCAGCAGCATAACGACATTCTATGGCTACACCTTC. Its translation: CASSITTFYGYTF.

The chain uses TRBV6-5 and TRBJ1-2; D perhaps matches TRBD1 (5 bases). V lost 10 bases to trimming and J lost 0 bases, with 12 bases between them. CDR3 length: 13 amino acids. In germline, CDR1 is MNHEY, CDR2 SVGAGI. The CDR3 reads CATLTGANYGYTF. The CDR3 nucleotides read TGTGCCACCCTCACAGGCGCTAACTATGGCTACACCTTC.